These T cell receptor beta chains were read from a single sample in a study. TCRdb re-called the 5' RACE reads through MiXCR, storing one row per CDR3 protein. Of more than 55,000 distinct CDR3 sequences listed, 20% were seen once; the top ten hold 3.2%. Input material: tumor-infiltrating Tregs sorted from the breast tumor. The receptor set was obtained from a female donor with breast cancer. Each CDR3 is given with its conserved first and last residue. The order of the fields is D gene, clone size, V gene, J gene, CDR3 protein, CDR3 DNA. D genes are given only for firm matches. For some rows the clone size is stated as once, few or many, or as a class when expanded; others skip it.

D: .; size: few; V: TRBV6-1; J: TRBJ1-2; CDR3: CASNSVERGYTF; DNA: TGTGCCAGCAATTCCGTCGAACGGGGCTACACCTTC
D: .; size: few; V: TRBV28; J: TRBJ1-2; CDR3: CASSISGHPYGYTF; DNA: TGTGCCAGCAGTATATCCGGGCACCCCTATGGCTACACCTTC
D: TRBD1; size: few; V: TRBV5-1; J: TRBJ2-1; CDR3: CASSASRGPITEQFF; DNA: TGCGCCAGCAGCGCCTCCAGGGGGCCGATTACTGAGCAGTTCTTC
D: .; size: .; V: TRBV20-1; J: TRBJ2-5; CDR3: CSAALFQETQYF; DNA: TGCAGTGCTGCCCTGTTCCAAGAGACCCAGTACTTC
D: TRBD2; size: few; V: TRBV20-1; J: TRBJ2-7; CDR3: CSARAFSGTSYEQYF; DNA: TGCAGTGCTAGAGCCTTTAGCGGGACCTCCTACGAGCAGTACTTC
D: .; size: many; V: TRBV11-2; J: TRBJ2-6; CDR3: CASRSSRGRRASGANVLTF; DNA: TGTGCCAGCAGGTCCAGCCGGGGCAGAAGAGCCTCTGGGGCCAACGTCCTGACTTTC
D: TRBD1; size: many; V: TRBV6-6; J: TRBJ1-1; CDR3: CASRDREAFF; DNA: TGTGCCAGCAGGGACAGGGAAGCTTTCTTT
D: TRBD2; size: .; V: TRBV2; J: TRBJ2-7; CDR3: CASSEGGAYEQYF; DNA: TGTGCCAGCAGTGAGGGGGGGGCCTACGAGCAGTACTTC
D: .; size: few; V: TRBV7-9; J: TRBJ1-1; CDR3: CASSHIRVGGSITEAFF; DNA: TGTGCCAGCAGCCACATCAGGGTTGGGGGAAGTATCACTGAAGCTTTCTTT
D: TRBD2; size: many; V: TRBV20-1; J: TRBJ2-1; CDR3: CSASSGLAGLHNEQFF; DNA: TGCAGTGCTAGTTCGGGACTAGCGGGACTGCACAATGAGCAGTTCTTC
D: .; size: .; V: TRBV5-1; J: TRBJ2-2; CDR3: CASSLPAQDTGELFF; DNA: TGCGCCAGCAGTCTCCCCGCCCAAGATACCGGGGAGCTGTTTTTT
D: TRBD1; size: many; V: TRBV5-4; J: TRBJ2-2; CDR3: CASSSSGTGIANTGELFF; DNA: TGTGCCAGCAGCTCATCCGGGACAGGGATCGCGAACACCGGGGAGCTGTTTTTT
D: .; size: .; V: TRBV10-3; J: TRBJ2-7; CDR3: CAIGGGGPREQYF; DNA: TGTGCCATTGGGGGAGGCGGGCCTCGCGAGCAGTACTTC
D: TRBD2; size: .; V: TRBV7-3; J: TRBJ2-1; CDR3: CASSPPASGIYNEQVF; DNA: TGTGCCAGCAGCCCCCCGGCTAGCGGGATTTACAATGAGCAGGTCTTC
D: .; size: .; V: TRBV9; J: TRBJ2-5; CDR3: CASSVQGQETQYF; DNA: TGTGCCAGCAGCGTACAGGGCCAAGAGACCCAGTACTTC
D: TRBD1; size: few; V: TRBV7-9; J: TRBJ2-3; CDR3: CASRSKSTGQGADAQYF; DNA: TGTGCCAGCAGGAGCAAGTCCACGGGACAGGGTGCAGATGCGCAGTATTTT
D: .; size: .; V: TRBV6-1; J: TRBJ1-5; CDR3: CTSSEVGAFQPRHF; DNA: TGTACCAGCAGTGAAGTGGGGGCCTTTCAGCCCCGGCATTTT
D: .; size: .; V: TRBV7-2; J: TRBJ2-1; CDR3: CASSADTYNEQFF; DNA: TGTGCCAGCAGCGCTGACACTTACAATGAGCAGTTCTTC
D: .; size: many; V: TRBV29-1; J: TRBJ2-5; CDR3: CSVRGYQETQYF; DNA: TGCAGCGTGAGAGGATACCAAGAGACCCAGTACTTC
D: TRBD1; size: many; V: TRBV2; J: TRBJ1-1; CDR3: CASSELGQGGTEAFF; DNA: TGTGCCAGCAGTGAACTGGGACAGGGGGGCACTGAAGCTTTCTTT
D: TRBD2; size: .; V: TRBV6-6; J: TRBJ2-1; CDR3: CASSPGLAGGPRNEQFF; DNA: TGTGCCAGCAGCCCCGGACTAGCGGGAGGGCCGCGCAATGAGCAGTTCTTC
D: .; size: .; V: TRBV5-1; J: TRBJ2-7; CDR3: CASSSPTGRGSEQYF; DNA: TGCGCCAGCAGCTCGCCGACAGGACGGGGGAGCGAGCAGTACTTC
D: TRBD2; size: .; V: TRBV28; J: TRBJ2-3; CDR3: CASSLTAGADYTQYF; DNA: TGTGCCAGCAGTTTAACGGCGGGAGCGGATTATACGCAGTATTTT
D: .; size: few; V: TRBV11-2; J: TRBJ2-1; CDR3: CASSPAIGNEQLF; DNA: TGTGCCAGCAGTCCCGCCATCGGCAATGAGCAGCTCTTC
D: TRBD2; size: .; V: TRBV20-1; J: TRBJ2-1; CDR3: CSARRGGRARDEQFF; DNA: TGCAGTGCGCGACGGGGCGGGAGGGCCCGCGATGAGCAGTTCTTC
D: .; size: .; V: TRBV6-6; J: TRBJ2-7; CDR3: CASTWGGKYEQYF; DNA: TGTGCCAGCACATGGGGCGGGAAATACGAGCAGTACTTC